The present entry profiles one TCR beta chain with its context. The entry originates in a study of blood T cell repertoires in COVID-19. About the research overall: Acute and convalescent COVID-19 specimens originated in the United States, Italy and Spain. Sources were T cells, B-cell-depleted T cells, or PBMCs; the material itself was cDNA or gDNA.

The assay was immunoSEQ multiplex PCR, and TCRdb's table has in-frame clones only and misses some. The table shows roughly 250,000 clones, with about 81% occurring only once. From germline, CDR1 is SGHAT and CDR2 FQNNGV. The V and J ends lost 5 bases and 1 base respectively, with 9 bases between them. The CDR3 contains 14 residues. Input material: peripheral blood. J is TRBJ1-5 and V is TRBV11-2, with D perhaps matching TRBD1 (6 bases). The sequence was collected from a woman between 55 and 75 years old with active or convalescent COVID-19. The CDR3 sequence is CASSDRLSNQPQHF. The DNA for the CDR3 is TGTGCCAGCAGCGACAGGCTGAGCAATCAGCCCCAGCATTTT.